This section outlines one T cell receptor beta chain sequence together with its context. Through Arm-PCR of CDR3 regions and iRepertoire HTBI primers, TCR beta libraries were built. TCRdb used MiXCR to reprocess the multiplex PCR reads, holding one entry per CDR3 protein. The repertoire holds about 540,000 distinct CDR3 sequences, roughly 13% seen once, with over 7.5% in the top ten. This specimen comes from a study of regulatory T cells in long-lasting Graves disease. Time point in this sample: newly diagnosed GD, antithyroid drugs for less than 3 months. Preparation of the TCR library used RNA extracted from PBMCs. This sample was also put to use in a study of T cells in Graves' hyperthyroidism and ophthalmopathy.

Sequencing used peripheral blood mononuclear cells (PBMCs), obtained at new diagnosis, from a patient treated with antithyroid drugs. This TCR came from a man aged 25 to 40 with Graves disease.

Written as DNA, the CDR3 is TGTGCCAGCAGTTACATGGTCTCTGCCGGGGAGCTGTTTTTT. Amino acid sequence: CASSYMVSAGELFF. V usage is TRBV6-9 and J usage is TRBJ2-2; D call uncertain. Trimming took 3 bases from V and 6 from J, leaving 11 bases between them. This CDR3 has 14 residues. Germline assignment: CDR1 MNHGY and CDR2 SVAAGI.